Sequencing of this T cell receptor (beta chain) was carried out in a study of CD8 T cells in ankylosing spondylitis. General observations from the study: Researchers reportedly found disease-linked clones significantly enriched in matched ankylosing spondylitis synovial fluid.

Many counts were recorded for this clonotype. Its antigen is undetermined. For TCR beta, libraries came from quantitative 5'-RACE with molecular barcodes. Using its own MiXCR run on the 5' RACE reads, TCRdb lists one record per CDR3 protein. Of some 220,000 distinct CDR3 sequences in the sample, about 10% were seen once. The germline CDR1 and CDR2 sequences are SQVTM and ANQGSEA. The CDR3 totals 14 residues. V lost 8 bases, J lost 1 base, and 9 bases stayed unmatched. This clonotype was sampled from a male donor with ankylosing spondylitis or in good health (not recorded which). The chain employs TRBV29-1 and TRBJ2-3; 7 nucleotides agree with TRBD2. The sequencing sample was made of blood, either unsorted or a sorted T cell fraction (not recorded which). CDR3 region: CSPREGWGTDTQYF. The CDR3 DNA reads as TGCAGCCCGAGGGAGGGGTGGGGCACAGATACGCAGTATTTT.